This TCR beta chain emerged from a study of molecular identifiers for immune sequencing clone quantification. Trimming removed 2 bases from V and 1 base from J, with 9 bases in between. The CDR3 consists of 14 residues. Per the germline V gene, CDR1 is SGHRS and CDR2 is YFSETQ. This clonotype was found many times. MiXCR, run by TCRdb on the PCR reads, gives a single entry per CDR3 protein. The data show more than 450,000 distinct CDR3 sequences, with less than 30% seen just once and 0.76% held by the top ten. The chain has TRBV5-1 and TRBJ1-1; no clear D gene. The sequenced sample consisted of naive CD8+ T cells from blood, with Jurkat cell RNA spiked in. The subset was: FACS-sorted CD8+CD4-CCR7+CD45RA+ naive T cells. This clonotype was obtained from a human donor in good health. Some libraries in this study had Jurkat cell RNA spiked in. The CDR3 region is CASSFQSGNTEAFF. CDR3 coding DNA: TGCGCCAGCAGCTTCCAATCAGGGAACACTGAAGCTTTCTTT.